This TCR beta chain was profiled in a study of neurological immune-mediated disorders. Study results and caveats: None of the CDR3 amino acid sequences of expanded clones recurred across subjects, suggesting private repertoires in all groups.

Germline trimming cut 6 bases from V and 7 bases from J; bases unmatched to any gene: 15. This CDR3 has 17 amino acids. Unsorted libraries were derived from 2 million PBMCs stored at -80 C. This clonotype was detected ten times or more. What it binds is unknown. TCRdb fed the 5' RACE reads into MiXCR, producing one record per CDR3 protein. Of about 50,000 distinct CDR3 sequences in the sample, 9% to 12% were seen once. Sequencing was done on a sample of PBMCs. This chain uses TRBV12-3 or TRBV12-4 with TRBJ2-1; 10 nucleotides match TRBD2. This receptor was taken from an older man with HTLV-1-associated myelopathy (HAM/TSP). The CDR3 spells CASSLLQTSGHYNEQFF. For the CDR3, the DNA is TGTGCCAGCAGCCTCTTACAGACTAGCGGGCATTATAATGAGCAGTTCTTC.